This T cell receptor beta chain was identified during a study of technical replicates of blood from a handful of donors. Libraries were prepared by immunoSEQ multiplex PCR; TCRdb keeps only in-frame clonotypes and omits some of them. Here the sample spans more than 70,000 clones, nearly 98% being singletons. The germline gives CDR1 ENHRY, CDR2 SYGVKD. Trimming cost V 2 bases and J 3 bases; bases outside gene matches: 6. CDR3 length: 15 amino acids. This rearrangement joins TRBV10-3 to TRBJ1-2; 7 nucleotides match TRBD1. This TCR derives from a human donor in good health. Sequencing was carried out using T cells isolated from PBMCs. The CDR3 region has the DNA TGTGCCATCAGTGAGGTGGGGACAGACTACTATGGCTACACCTTC. This translates into CAISEVGTDYYGYTF.